This TCR beta chain is from a study of somatic mutations in cytotoxic T cells in rheumatoid arthritis. Study summary: Patient blood (just over 29 ml EDTA) was taken immediately after diagnosis and before treatment.

Here immunoSEQ multiplex PCR was the method, and the copy in TCRdb shows in-frame clones only, minus some. The sample has under 20,000 clones, around 85% seen once; the top ten hold around 7%. This clone was detected once. Trimming removed 5 bases from V and 2 bases from J; junction bases left unmatched: 9. The CDR3 has 16 residues. The germline CDR1 and CDR2 sequences are SEHNR and FQNEAQ (reference sequence). The specimen was CD8+ T cells sorted from blood. This chain connects TRBV7-9 to TRBJ1-2; 9 nucleotides agree with TRBD1. The sequence came from a woman aged 40 to 50 with rheumatoid arthritis. The CDR3 spells CASSTWGDRANYGYTF. DNA of the CDR3: TGTGCCAGCAGCACATGGGGGGACAGGGCCAACTATGGCTACACCTTC.